These 29 T cell receptor beta chains came from one sample sequenced in a study of T cells in Graves' hyperthyroidism and ophthalmopathy (dated by TCRdb to the late 2010s). Receptor libraries were prepared by multiplex PCR. TCRdb records Illumina HiSeq 2000 as the sequencer. Amplification of TCR beta CDR3 regions was carried out from RNA transcripts. For the first round of RT-PCR on the TCR CDR3, the HTBI primer set was used together with the Qiagen OneStep RT-PCR kit. Clones were called with MiXCR by TCRdb after fastp trimmed the public reads at Q25, and only in-frame beta chains were retained. Each entry is one CDR3 protein sequence, shown with its most common DNA and genes. Present in this sample are 350,000 to 400,000 distinct CDR3 sequences, about a fifth of which were seen just once. The top ten clonotypes cover 3% to 4% of the sample. Sequences were obtained from blood. All receptors derive from a woman aged 18-29 years with Graves' hyperthyroidism.

Turning to this clonotype: Here the CDR3 omits its conserved ending phenylalanine or tryptophan, so a read error is the likely source. The V and J genes are TRBV12-3 or TRBV12-4 and TRBJ1-3; possible D gene TRBD1, 5 bases. V shed 5 bases and J shed 8 bases, with 16 bases lying between them. The CDR3 has 14 amino acids. The CDR3 here is CASSAHRRAHTIYV. DNA of the CDR3: TGTGCCAGCAGTGCCCATCGCAGGGCTCACACCATATATGTT.

This clonotype was counted many times. The V call is TRBV30, the J call TRBJ1-5; D not resolved. With 0 bases removed from V and 9 bases from J, the gap between germline ends came to 12 bases. The germline CDR1 and CDR2 sequences are GTSNPN and SVGIG (reference sequence). There are 13 residues in the CDR3. The CDR3 loop is CAWSVAVLGPQHF. The CDR3 nucleotides are TGTGCCTGGAGTGTCGCAGTACTGGGGCCCCAGCATTTT.

DNA of the CDR3: TGCAGCGTTGGTTTTGACAGCGGCACTGAAGCTTTCTTT. It yields the protein CSVGFDSGTEAFF. The chain recombines TRBV29-1 with TRBJ1-1; weak D call: TRBD1 (5 bases). Germline lookup yields CDR1 SQVTM and CDR2 ANQGSEA. Trimming removed 4 bases from V and 4 bases from J, with 13 bases in between. The length of the CDR3 is 13 residues.

This clonotype was found many times. A much larger clone lies one base from this, so it may be a read error. V gene TRBV12-3 or TRBV12-4 combines with J gene TRBJ1-1; D call uncertain. The CDR3 consists of 14 residues. The CDR3 reads CASSSLWVQAEALF. For the CDR3, the DNA is TGTGCCAGCAGTTCGCTTTGGGTTCAGGCTGAAGCTCTCTTT.

There are many counts of this clonotype. This chain links TRBV20-1 with TRBJ2-7; no clear D. CDR1 and CDR2 (germline): DFQATT, SNEGSKA (reference sequence). The V gene lost 1 base and the J gene lost 7 bases, with 20 bases spanning the gap. CDR3 length: 15 residues. The CDR3 is CSARAEASPLREQYF. The CDR3 coding sequence is TGCAGTGCTAGAGCCGAGGCTTCACCCCTGAGGGAGCAGTACTTC.

This clonotype was detected many times. The chain has TRBV30 and TRBJ2-7, with unresolved D. The CDR3 sequence is 11 residues long. Trimming took off 5 bases at V and 4 bases at J, with 9 bases between the two ends. Per germline, CDR1 GTSNPN and CDR2 SVGIG (reference sequence). CDR3 protein: CAWVVGYEQYF. As DNA, the CDR3 is TGTGCCTGGGTTGTCGGGTACGAGCAGTACTTC.

This clonotype was counted many times. The chain has TRBV10-2 and TRBJ2-7; the D gene is possibly TRBD2 (5 bases). V lost 6 bases and J 0 bases, leaving 9 bases between the germline ends. Germline V lookup: CDR1 WSHSY, CDR2 SAAADI. The CDR3 spans 13 residues. The CDR3 bases are TGCGCCAGCAGCTTGCGGGCCTCCTACGAGCAGTACTTC. It yields the protein CASSLRASYEQYF.

Many counts were recorded for this clonotype. The rearrangement joins TRBV24-1 to TRBJ2-5, with D perhaps matching TRBD1 (6 bases). Germline loops: CDR1 KGHDR, CDR2 SFDVKD. Trimming pared 8 bases from V and 5 bases from J, leaving 17 bases between. The CDR3 extends over 14 amino acids. CDR3 loop: CATKKGGDAETQYF. In DNA form, the CDR3 reads TGTGCCACCAAGAAAGGGGGAGATGCGGAGACCCAGTACTTC.

This clonotype was found many times. The chain combines TRBV28 with TRBJ2-7; D is possibly TRBD1 (7 bases). With 11 bases removed from V and 3 bases from J, the gap between germline ends came to 23 bases. The CDR3 has 15 amino acids. Looked up from germline, CDR1 is MDHEN and CDR2 is SYDVKM. This CDR3 is CAAAGRQGKGYEQYF. CDR3 DNA sequence: TGTGCCGCGGCGGGGAGACAGGGCAAGGGCTACGAGCAGTACTTC.

This chain connects TRBV9 to TRBJ1-2; a weak D match, TRBD1 (5 bases). V was shortened by 3 bases and J by 5 bases, with 20 bases between the two germline ends. The CDR3 contains 16 residues. The germline V gene encodes CDR1 SGDLS and CDR2 YYNGEE. The CDR3 sequence is CASSAPGPLEDYGYTF. The CDR3 bases are TGTGCCAGCAGCGCTCCGGGACCCTTGGAGGATTATGGCTACACCTTC. The full variable domain, its missing parts supplied by reference TRBV9 and TRBJ1-2, is DSGVTQTPKHLITATGQRVTLRCSPRSGDLSVYWYQQSLDQGLQFLIQYYNGEERAKGNILERFSAQQFPDLHSELNLSSLELGDSALYFCASSAPGPLEDYGYTFGSGTRLTVV.

The sample holds many counts of this clonotype. The chain combines TRBV28 with TRBJ2-7; D not certain. The CDR3 loop spans 11 amino acids. The V gene's germline CDR1 is MDHEN and CDR2 SYDVKM. V was clipped by 5 bases and J by 7 bases, with 9 bases between them. The CDR3 is CASSGFGEQYF. CDR3 DNA: TGTGCCAGCAGTGGGTTTGGTGAGCAGTACTTC.

This clonotype was seen at least ten times. The V gene is TRBV6-2 or TRBV6-3, the J gene TRBJ2-7; D not resolved. The CDR3 is made up of 12 amino acids. V was shortened by 0 bases and J by 9 bases, with 9 bases between the two germline ends. Germline-derived CDR1 and CDR2 are MNHEY and SVGEGT. CDR3 DNA sequence: TGTGCCAGCAGTTACTCGAAGGAAGTGCAGTACTTC. Protein product: CASSYSKEVQYF.

Only a few counts were recorded for this clonotype. The chain combines TRBV27 with TRBJ1-1; 7 nucleotides align to TRBD1. J lost 7 bases, V lost 5 bases, and 10 bases had no gene match. This CDR3 is 14 amino acids long. Germline CDR1 is MNHEY and CDR2 is SMNVEV (reference sequence). This CDR3 reads CASSTRTGTFEAFF. CDR3 nucleotide sequence: TGTGCCAGCAGTACCCGGACAGGAACGTTTGAAGCTTTCTTT.

The rearrangement uses TRBV7-9 and TRBJ1-3; D is ambiguous. The CDR3 sequence is 13 residues long. Germline CDR1 reads SEHNR; CDR2 reads FQNEAQ (reference sequence). Trimming pared 5 bases from V and 2 bases from J, leaving 7 bases between. CDR3 sequence: CASSRVAGNTIYF. The CDR3 DNA follows: TGTGCCAGCAGCCGGGTTGCTGGAAACACCATATATTTT.

This clonotype was found many times. The chain has TRBV7-8 and TRBJ2-5; tentatively, D is TRBD1 (5 bases). V shed 1 base and J shed 5 bases, with 14 bases lying between them. Germline CDR1 is SGHVS and CDR2 is FQNEAQ. This CDR3 contains 15 residues. CDR3 protein: CASSLVVRAKETQYF. The CDR3 bases are TGTGCCAGCAGCTTAGTGGTCAGGGCAAAGGAGACCCAGTACTTC.

The rearrangement links TRBV12-3 or TRBV12-4 to TRBJ1-2; D remains ambiguous. The CDR3 runs to 13 residues. The V and J ends lost 5 bases and 3 bases respectively, with 10 bases between them. CDR3: CASSPQVDYGYTF. In nucleotides, the CDR3 is TGTGCCAGCAGTCCCCAAGTGGACTATGGCTACACCTTC.

This clonotype was seen a few times. V is TRBV5-1 and J is TRBJ2-3, with D hard to call. V shed 1 base and J shed 0 bases, with 9 bases lying between them. The CDR3 runs to 15 residues. Germline CDR1 and CDR2: SGHRS and YFSETQ. The CDR3 coding sequence is TGCGCCAGCAGCTTGAGCGCGGAGAGCACAGATACGCAGTATTTT. This sequence encodes CASSLSAESTDTQYF.

This clonotype was counted at least ten times. J is TRBJ1-2 and V is TRBV12-3 or TRBV12-4; possible D gene TRBD1, 5 bases. V lost 1 base and J lost 2, with 11 bases in between. This CDR3 is 15 amino acids long. CDR3 DNA: TGTGCCAGCAGTTTAGACGAGGGGAGGAACTATGGCTACACCTTC. Translated: CASSLDEGRNYGYTF.

Only a few counts were recorded for this clonotype. The V gene is TRBV20-1, the J gene TRBJ1-5; D is possibly TRBD1 (5 bases). The germline CDR1 and CDR2 sequences are DFQATT and SNEGSKA (reference sequence). The CDR3 consists of 14 residues. Trimming cost V 4 bases and J 5 bases, with 15 bases left between them. CDR3 in amino acids: CSANLGRVDQPQHF. The CDR3 DNA is TGCAGTGCTAATCTGGGACGGGTGGATCAGCCCCAGCATTTT.

This clonotype came up many times. The chain couples TRBV12-3 or TRBV12-4 to TRBJ1-5; D possibly corresponds to TRBD1 (5 bases). This CDR3 comprises 14 residues. The V and J ends lost 5 bases and 4 bases respectively, with 12 bases between them. CDR3: CASSAGRRNQPQHF. As DNA, the CDR3 is TGTGCCAGCAGTGCGGGACGGCGGAATCAGCCCCAGCATTTT.

The sample holds many counts of this clonotype. The rearrangement uses TRBV20-1 and TRBJ1-2; 9 bases are a match to TRBD1. The CDR3 contains 15 residues. V shed 5 bases, J shed 4 bases, and the junction held 11 bases outside the gene matches. The germline V gene has CDR1 DFQATT and CDR2 SNEGSKA (reference sequence). CDR3 DNA: TGCAGTGCTGCCGGGACAGGGTCTTCTACCTATGGCTACACCTTC. Residues: CSAAGTGSSTYGYTF.

This clonotype was counted ten times or more. This sequence joins TRBV3-1 and TRBJ2-7; TRBD1 might be the D (5 bases). The CDR3 is 14 amino acids. The V end was cut by 4 bases, the J end by 3 bases, with 13 bases between. Germline V CDR1 and CDR2: LGHDT, YNNKEL (reference sequence). In DNA form, the CDR3 reads TGTGCCAGCAGCCCGGACACCTTGAACTACGAGCAGTACTTC. Protein product: CASSPDTLNYEQYF.

CDR3 coding DNA: TGTGCCATCAGTGAAGGGGCAGTCGAGCAGTACTTC. This translates into CAISEGAVEQYF. The rearrangement uses TRBV10-3 and TRBJ2-7, with a weak D call TRBD1 (5 bases). Trimming left V 3 bases short and J 6 bases short, with 9 bases between. This CDR3 comprises 12 residues. Germline CDR1 and CDR2: ENHRY and SYGVKD.

This clonotype was seen repeatedly, ten times or more. The genes are TRBV12-3 or TRBV12-4 and TRBJ1-5; D ambiguous. Trimming pared 3 bases from V and 6 bases from J, leaving 12 bases between. CDR3 length: 14 amino acids. The CDR3 is CASSFRRVRQPQHF. In nucleotides, the CDR3 is TGTGCCAGCAGTTTTCGTCGGGTACGTCAGCCCCAGCATTTT.

Many counts were recorded for this clonotype. CDR3 nucleotide sequence: TGTGCCACCAGTGCGGGGGACTACTATGGCTACACCTTC. Encoded protein: CATSAGDYYGYTF. The rearrangement links TRBV24-1 to TRBJ1-2; tentatively, D is TRBD1 (5 bases). V was shortened by 5 bases and J by 3 bases, with 9 bases between the two germline ends. The germline V gene has CDR1 KGHDR and CDR2 SFDVKD. This CDR3 comprises 13 residues.

This clonotype was detected many times. The rearrangement joins TRBV9 to TRBJ1-3; D ambiguous. The germline CDR1 and CDR2 sequences are SGDLS and YYNGEE. Trimming took off 0 bases at V and 0 bases at J, with 10 bases between the two ends. CDR3 length: 16 residues. The CDR3: CASSVEARSSGNTIYF. The CDR3 DNA sequence: TGTGCCAGCAGCGTAGAGGCCAGAAGCTCTGGAAACACCATATATTTT.

This clonotype occurred a few times. This chain's CDR3 is CASRLGGGSYNEQFF. CDR3 DNA: TGCGCCAGCAGATTGGGGGGGGGGTCCTACAATGAGCAGTTCTTC. The chain uses TRBV10-2 and TRBJ2-1; 7 nucleotides match TRBD2. The trim removed 6 bases at V and 1 base at J, leaving 6 bases unmatched. The CDR3 runs to 15 residues. Per the germline V gene, CDR1 is WSHSY and CDR2 is SAAADI.

This clonotype was counted ten times or more. The J gene is TRBJ1-2, the V gene TRBV20-1; perhaps TRBD1 as D (5 bases). V shed 5 bases and J shed 0 bases, with 13 bases lying between them. The V gene's germline CDR1 is DFQATT and CDR2 SNEGSKA (reference sequence). The CDR3 consists of 14 residues. CDR3 coding DNA: TGCAGTGCTTTTGGGACGAAAGCTAACTATGGCTACACCTTC. This gives the protein CSAFGTKANYGYTF.

The table lists this clonotype with many counts. This chain uses TRBV4-1 with TRBJ1-2, with 7 bases fitting TRBD1. CDR1 is MGHRA, CDR2 YSYEKL, per germline. The CDR3 covers 15 residues. V dropped 2 bases and J dropped 4; count of bases not matched to a gene: 7. For the CDR3, the DNA is TGCGCCAGCAGCCAATCGGGACAGAATGTCTATGGCTACACCTTC. Translation gives CASSQSGQNVYGYTF.